The present T cell receptor (beta chain) was sequenced within a study of shared T cell receptors in the human thymus. This CDR3 comprises 15 residues. V was pared by 5 bases and J by 4 bases, with 7 bases of the junction left unmatched. Germline-derived CDR1 and CDR2 are SGHVS and FQNEAQ. Method: immunoSEQ multiplex PCR; TCRdb's copy keeps in-frame clones and lacks some. The sample records 500,000 to 750,000 clones, approximately 88% being singletons. This same sample was also part of a study on human thymus T cells. From that study: Healthy Finnish infants undergoing corrective surgery for congenital heart defects were used as donors. Thymus tissue was removed during corrective cardiac surgery. Thymic and blood repertoires appeared to show biased V and J gene usage.

The chain is built from TRBV7-8 and TRBJ2-1, with TRBD2 matching over 8 bases. This TCR came from a boy under two years old with a congenital heart defect. Sequenced input: thymocytes. The CDR3 region has the DNA TGTGCCAGCAGCCAAAAGCGGGAGCAATACAATGAGCAGTTCTTC. Translation gives CASSQKREQYNEQFF.